This is a list of T cell receptor beta chains from one sample in a study of blood T cell repertoires in COVID-19. Method: immunoSEQ multiplex PCR; TCRdb's copy keeps in-frame clones and lacks some. Of under 250,000 clones listed, around 82% are singletons. Sequencing was carried out using peripheral blood. The receptors come from a woman aged 40 to 50 with acute or convalescent COVID-19. Each CDR3 is given with its conserved first and last residue. The order of the fields is CDR3 protein, V gene, J gene.

CDR3 protein: CASSRTGKGETQYF; V gene: TRBV11-3; J gene: TRBJ2-5
CDR3 protein: CSARGEAQYF; V gene: TRBV20-1; J gene: TRBJ2-3
CDR3 protein: CASSQLQGTNEKLFF; V gene: TRBV4-1; J gene: TRBJ1-4
CDR3 protein: CASTKGGHPNTEAFF; V gene: TRBV13; J gene: TRBJ1-1
CDR3 protein: CASSLAGYNSPLHF; V gene: TRBV28; J gene: TRBJ1-6
CDR3 protein: CASSLLFGGEQYF; V gene: TRBV7-8; J gene: TRBJ2-7
CDR3 protein: CATRTLGYGYTF; V gene: TRBV6-5; J gene: TRBJ1-2
CDR3 protein: CASSEDGEGSEKLFF; V gene: TRBV2; J gene: TRBJ1-4
CDR3 protein: CASSPGGGNGYTF; V gene: TRBV11-2; J gene: TRBJ1-2
CDR3 protein: CASSTSGSRETEAFF; V gene: TRBV5-1; J gene: TRBJ1-1
CDR3 protein: CSASSPGTNTEAFF; V gene: TRBV20-1; J gene: TRBJ1-1
CDR3 protein: CASSPEAGLSGANVLTF; V gene: TRBV19; J gene: TRBJ2-6
CDR3 protein: CASSMRSSYPYNEQFF; V gene: TRBV19; J gene: TRBJ2-1
CDR3 protein: CASSFNRAHGYTF; V gene: TRBV12-3/TRBV12-4; J gene: TRBJ1-2
CDR3 protein: CASSQEGRGRYEQYF; V gene: TRBV4-3; J gene: TRBJ2-7
CDR3 protein: CASSGRGATSTDTQYF; V gene: TRBV19; J gene: TRBJ2-3
CDR3 protein: CASRRLTSTDTQYF; V gene: TRBV2; J gene: TRBJ2-3
CDR3 protein: CASSTQQGDRYGYTF; V gene: TRBV6-5; J gene: TRBJ1-2